The 19 T cell receptor beta chains given below trace back to one sample, sequenced in a study of blood T cell repertoires in COVID-19. Only in-frame clones appear in the TCRdb table, and some are missing; sequencing was by immunoSEQ multiplex PCR. In the table there are under 120,000 clones, about 75% of which are singletons. The source material was peripheral blood. Receptors originate from a man aged 80 or over with acute or convalescent COVID-19.

This chain joins TRBV6-2 or TRBV6-3 and TRBJ2-5; D is unclear. Germline CDR1 reads MNHEY; CDR2 reads SVGEGT. The CDR3 totals 14 residues. The V end lost 6 bases, the J end lost 5 bases, and 16 bases lay between the germline ends. The CDR3 spells CASSRSPVEETQYF. CDR3 in DNA: TGTGCCAGCAGCCGGTCGCCTGTGGAGGAGACCCAGTACTTC.

This chain links TRBV3-1 (or the pseudogene TRBV3-2) with TRBJ2-1; 7 bases map to TRBD2. J gave up 3 bases and V 1 base, and 3 bases lay outside the gene matches. The length of the CDR3 is 15 residues. CDR1 and CDR2 from the germline V gene are LGHDT and YNNKEL (reference sequence). The CDR3 DNA sequence: TGTGCCAGCAGCCAAGGGGGCGGGAGCTACAATGAGCAGTTCTTC. As protein: CASSQGGGSYNEQFF.

The chain links TRBV4-2 to TRBJ2-7, with TRBD2 identical over 11 bases. Germline values: CDR1 LGHNA, CDR2 YNFKEQ. J gave up 6 bases and V 2 bases, and 6 bases lay outside the gene matches. CDR3 length: 15 residues. The CDR3, as DNA: TGTGCCAGCAGCCAAAGGACTAGCGGGTTAGCCGAGCAGTACTTC. Translated, it gives CASSQRTSGLAEQYF.

The chain uses TRBV11-2 and TRBJ1-5; 7 bases fit TRBD1. Germline loops: CDR1 SGHAT, CDR2 FQNNGV. The ends lost 5 bases at V and 7 bases at J; junction bases unmatched: 5. This CDR3 has 13 residues. The CDR3 region is CASSSNRGQPQHF. CDR3 coding DNA: TGTGCCAGCAGCAGTAACAGGGGACAGCCCCAGCATTTT.

This clone occurred a few times. The rearrangement joins TRBV15 to TRBJ2-7; 8 bases fit TRBD2. The CDR3 runs 17 residues. Per the germline V gene, CDR1 is LNHNV and CDR2 is YYDKDF (reference sequence). The V and J ends lost 3 bases and 6 bases, in that order; junction bases with no gene match: 16. CDR3 protein: CATSRSLASGWEGEQYF. DNA of the CDR3: TGTGCCACCAGCAGGTCCTTGGCTAGCGGGTGGGAAGGCGAGCAGTACTTC.

This rearrangement joins TRBV6-4 to TRBJ2-6; D is unresolved. Germline CDR1 is MRHNA and CDR2 is SNTAGT. The CDR3 runs to 14 residues. Trimming took 4 bases from V and 0 from J, leaving 4 bases between them. The chain's CDR3 is CASSALSGANVLTF. Written as DNA, the CDR3 is TGTGCCAGCAGTGCCCTCTCTGGGGCCAACGTCCTGACTTTC.

This sequence joins TRBV6-5 and TRBJ2-5; 10 bases map to TRBD1. Looked up from germline, CDR1 is MNHEY and CDR2 is SVGAGI. J gave up 5 bases and V 5 bases, and 8 bases lay outside the gene matches. The CDR3 is 15 amino acids. Here the CDR3 reads CASSRWGTGEETQYF. DNA for the CDR3: TGTGCCAGCAGTCGCTGGGGGACAGGGGAGGAGACCCAGTACTTC.

This chain connects TRBV5-5 to TRBJ1-1; D not certain. The CDR3 totals 11 residues. V lost 2 bases to trimming and J lost 8 bases, with 7 bases between them. CDR1 is SGHKS, CDR2 YYEKEE, per germline (reference sequence). CDR3 protein: CASSFIQEAFF. CDR3 coding DNA: TGTGCCAGCAGCTTTATACAGGAAGCTTTCTTT.

The V gene is TRBV28, the J gene TRBJ1-5; D is ambiguous. The CDR3 totals 12 residues. The germline V gene has CDR1 MDHEN and CDR2 SYDVKM. Trimming removed 3 bases from V and 7 bases from J, with 7 bases in between. The CDR3 DNA sequence: TGTGCCAGCAGTTTGTTTGGCCAGCCCCAGCATTTT. Its protein product is CASSLFGQPQHF.

This chain connects TRBV28 to TRBJ2-1; 11 positions match TRBD2. The CDR3 runs 15 residues. The germline gives CDR1 MDHEN, CDR2 SYDVKM. The V gene end was trimmed by 10 bases and the J gene end by 5 bases; junction bases not matched to a gene: 10. The CDR3 loop reads CAIRGTSGGHNEQFF. The DNA of the CDR3 is TGTGCCATCCGAGGGACTAGCGGAGGCCACAATGAGCAGTTCTTC.

The J gene is TRBJ2-1, the V gene TRBV5-4, with 8 nucleotides matching TRBD1. The V gene's germline CDR1 is SGHNT and CDR2 YYREEE (reference sequence). The junction had 8 bases not matched to a gene; V was cut back by 4 bases and J by 8 bases. CDR3 length: 14 amino acids. CDR3 DNA sequence: TGTGCCAGCAGCCTGGAGACAGGGGCCCATGAGCAGTTCTTC. This translates into CASSLETGAHEQFF.

The V call is TRBV20-1, the J call TRBJ2-1; D uncertain. The germline V gene encodes CDR1 DFQATT and CDR2 SNEGSKA (reference sequence). This CDR3 region has 11 residues. V lost 7 bases and J 6 bases, leaving 10 bases between the germline ends. The CDR3 DNA sequence: TGCAGTGAGCTAGTGGGCAATGAGCAGTTCTTC. It codes for CSELVGNEQFF.

The chain is built from TRBV28 and TRBJ1-2; no definite D call. Per germline, CDR1 MDHEN and CDR2 SYDVKM. V was pared by 7 bases and J by 4 bases, with 7 bases between. The CDR3 totals 11 residues. Here the CDR3 DNA reads TGTGCCAGCACCCTAGCCTATGGCTACACCTTC. This encodes CASTLAYGYTF.

This sequence joins TRBV6-5 and TRBJ2-7; D not resolved. The CDR3 loop spans 14 amino acids. Looked up from germline, CDR1 is MNHEY and CDR2 is SVGAGI. V lost 4 bases to trimming and J lost 0 bases, with 10 bases between them. CDR3 sequence (DNA): TGTGCCAGCAGTTTGACTCAATACTCCTACGAGCAGTACTTC. Protein: CASSLTQYSYEQYF.

In its sample, this clone was seen once. The J gene is TRBJ2-2, the V gene TRBV11-2; 8 bases fit TRBD2. Germline trimming cut 1 base from V and 2 bases from J; bases unmatched to any gene: 3. CDR3 length: 16 amino acids. Germline V gene data show CDR1 as SGHAT and CDR2 as FQNNGV. The CDR3 loop reads CASSLAGGPNTGELFF. CDR3 sequence (DNA): TGTGCCAGCAGCTTAGCGGGAGGGCCTAACACCGGGGAGCTGTTTTTT.

This clone came up a few times. The same CDR3 arises from other DNA sequences in this sample as well. The rearrangement uses TRBV12-3 or TRBV12-4 and TRBJ2-5, with D unresolved. There are 11 residues in the CDR3. Trimming left V 3 bases short and J 4 bases short, with 3 bases between. In nucleotides, the CDR3 is TGTGCCAGCAGTTTGAGAGAGACCCAGTACTTC. This gives the protein CASSLRETQYF.

The rearrangement uses TRBV19 and TRBJ1-6; 7 bases line up with TRBD1. V gave up 3 bases and J gave up 6 bases; unmatched junction bases: 5. From germline, CDR1 is LNHDA and CDR2 SQIVND (reference sequence). CDR3 length equals 15 residues. The DNA of the CDR3 is TGTGCCAGTAGTATTTTTGGACAGGCTAATTCACCCCTCCACTTT. It is translated as CASSIFGQANSPLHF.

The V call is TRBV28, the J call TRBJ2-3; perhaps TRBD2 as D (6 bases). Germline V gives CDR1 MDHEN, CDR2 SYDVKM. The CDR3 sequence is 14 residues long. Trimming stripped 7 bases from V and 6 bases from J, with 17 bases between. The CDR3 DNA sequence: TGTGCCAGCATCAAAGGACTAAAGGGGGATACGCAGTATTTT. The encoded protein is CASIKGLKGDTQYF. Using reference TRBV28 and TRBJ2-3 for the parts outside the CDR3, the full variable domain is DVKVTQSSRYLVKRTGEKVFLECVQDMDHENMFWYRQDPGLGLRLIYFSYDVKMKEKGDIPEGYSVSREKKERFSLILESASTNQTSMYLCASIKGLKGDTQYFGPGTRLTVL.

The genes are TRBV24-1 and TRBJ2-5; TRBD2 matches 9 bases. The V gene's germline CDR1 is KGHDR and CDR2 SFDVKD. This CDR3 contains 16 residues. The ends lost 1 base at V and 5 bases at J; junction bases unmatched: 7. This CDR3 reads CATSDFGREGGETQYF. CDR3 bases: TGTGCCACCAGTGATTTCGGGCGGGAGGGCGGTGAGACCCAGTACTTC.